The 20 T cell receptor beta chains below were found in one sample sequenced in a study of T cell repertoires in cytomegalovirus infection. TCRdb redid the calling of the reads with MiXCR, one entry per CDR3 protein. Of around 230,000 distinct CDR3 sequences in the sample, about 7% were seen once. The sample consisted of PBMCs. The receptors derive from a human donor in good health (CMV status not recorded). Some clones in this sample may be carry-over from other donors' samples.

This clonotype was detected ten times or more. The chain has TRBV7-2 and TRBJ1-5; 7 nucleotides agree with TRBD1. Per germline, CDR1 SGHTA and CDR2 FQGNSA. CDR3 size: 14 residues. J lost 4 bases, V lost 4 bases, and 4 bases had no gene match. CDR3 in DNA: TGTGCCAGCAGCTACCGGGACAGAAATCAGCCCCAGCATTTT. Translation gives CASSYRDRNQPQHF.

The table lists this clonotype with a few counts. This chain joins TRBV5-5 and TRBJ1-5; D not certain. Per the germline V gene, CDR1 is SGHKS and CDR2 is YYEKEE (reference sequence). This CDR3 contains 16 residues. V was cut by 0 bases and J by 1 base, with 11 bases left in between. The CDR3 sequence: CASSLGVAVSNQPQHF. The CDR3 region has the DNA TGTGCCAGCAGCTTGGGGGTGGCGGTGAGCAATCAGCCCCAGCATTTT.

The table lists this clonotype with many counts. V and J are TRBV7-2 and TRBJ1-5, with TRBD1 matching 7 bases. The germline V gene has CDR1 SGHTA and CDR2 FQGNSA. V was pared by 5 bases and J by 4 bases, with 5 bases of the junction left unmatched. This CDR3 contains 14 residues. CDR3 in amino acids: CASSSRGGNQPQHF. DNA of the CDR3: TGTGCCAGCAGCAGCAGGGGGGGAAATCAGCCCCAGCATTTT. Supplemented by reference TRBV7-2 and TRBJ1-5, the full variable domain reads GAGVSQSPSNKVTEKGKDVELRCDPISGHTALYWYRQSLGQGLEFLIYFQGNSAPDKSGLPSDRFSAERTGGSVSTLTIQRTQQEDSAVYLCASSSRGGNQPQHFGDGTRLSIL.

This clonotype has ten or more counts. The chain recombines TRBV29-1 with TRBJ1-2; TRBD1 matches at 7 bases. V lost 8 bases, J lost 0 bases, and 12 bases stayed unmatched. The CDR3 totals 15 residues. The V gene's germline CDR1 is SQVTM and CDR2 ANQGSEA. CDR3 residues: CSLRGTDQSNYGYTF. The DNA of the CDR3 is TGCAGCCTCCGAGGGACAGATCAATCTAACTATGGCTACACCTTC.

This clonotype came up many times. The rearrangement links TRBV28 to TRBJ1-5; no reliable D call. The CDR3 extends over 13 amino acids. Trimming removed 4 bases from V and 7 bases from J, with 11 bases in between. CDR1 is MDHEN and CDR2 is SYDVKM in the germline V gene. For the CDR3, the DNA is TGTGCCAGCAGTTGGGCAAGGACCCAGCCCCAGCATTTT. This translates into CASSWARTQPQHF.

This clonotype was seen a handful of times. The CDR3 is CSVAGTITDTQYF. CDR3 bases: TGCAGCGTTGCCGGGACAATCACAGATACGCAGTATTTT. The genes are TRBV29-1 and TRBJ2-3; perhaps TRBD1 as D (6 bases). The V end lost 4 bases, the J end lost 2 bases, and 10 bases lay between the germline ends. Germline CDR1 and CDR2: SQVTM and ANQGSEA. The CDR3 consists of 13 residues.

This clonotype was found a few times. The chain uses TRBV20-1 and TRBJ2-1; 8 bases line up with TRBD1. The CDR3 contains 11 residues. V gave up 5 bases and J gave up 14 bases; unmatched junction bases: 8. The germline V gene has CDR1 DFQATT and CDR2 SNEGSKA (reference sequence). The CDR3 DNA reads as TGCAGTGCTGGGACAGGCTTATCTAAGTTCTTC. As protein: CSAGTGLSKFF.

This clonotype has a count of ten or more. The V and J genes are TRBV28 and TRBJ2-6; 8 bases are shared with TRBD1. Germline CDR1 MDHEN, CDR2 SYDVKM. V lost 5 bases and J lost 0; bases outside the gene matches: 9. CDR3 length: 18 residues. Here the CDR3 DNA reads TGTGCCAGCAGTCCTGACAGGGGAGGAGTCTCTGGGGCCAACGTCCTGACTTTC. Amino acids: CASSPDRGGVSGANVLTF.

This clonotype occurred many times. The chain uses TRBV20-1 and TRBJ2-5, with D perhaps matching TRBD2 (5 bases). Trimming pared 0 bases from V and 2 bases from J, leaving 10 bases between. This CDR3 comprises 14 residues. The germline V gene encodes CDR1 DFQATT and CDR2 SNEGSKA (reference sequence). The CDR3 sequence: CSARDAAVQETQYF. The CDR3 DNA follows: TGCAGTGCTAGAGATGCAGCGGTTCAAGAGACCCAGTACTTC.

In this sample, this clonotype turned up many times. The chain uses TRBV15 and TRBJ1-5; the D is unclear. The CDR3 covers 14 residues. The germline V and J ends were trimmed by 0 bases and 5 bases, with 8 bases remaining between them. The germline CDR1 and CDR2 sequences are LNHNV and YYDKDF (reference sequence). The CDR3 loop is CATSREGGYQPQHF. CDR3 bases: TGTGCCACCAGCAGAGAGGGAGGGTATCAGCCCCAGCATTTT.

This clonotype showed up many times. The V and J genes are TRBV7-8 and TRBJ1-2, with TRBD1 as a possible D gene (6 bases). From germline, CDR1 is SGHVS and CDR2 FQNEAQ. The CDR3 extends over 14 amino acids. The germline V and J ends were trimmed by 5 bases and 4 bases, with 14 bases remaining between them. The CDR3 DNA follows: TGTGCCAGCAGCGCTAGGGCGGACAGCTATGGCTACACCTTC. Its translation: CASSARADSYGYTF.

This clonotype was observed a single time. A much larger clone lies a single base off, so this may be a read error. The V and J genes are TRBV29-1 and TRBJ2-3; the D is unclear. This CDR3 region has 15 residues. Trimming removed 7 bases from V and 2 bases from J, with 19 bases in between. The germline V gene encodes CDR1 SQVTM and CDR2 ANQGSEA. The CDR3 is CSAESPIRFTDTQYF. The CDR3 DNA is TGCAGCGCCGAAAGTCCAATCCGCTTCACAGATACGCAGTATTTT.

This clonotype has more than one count but fewer than ten. The genes are TRBV7-2 and TRBJ2-2; weak D call: TRBD1 (6 bases). CDR3 length equals 17 residues. The V and J ends lost 1 base and 6 bases respectively, with 18 bases between them. CDR1 is SGHTA, CDR2 FQGNSA, per germline. The CDR3, as DNA: TGTGCCAGCAGCTTAGAGGGGGTCAGACACGCGCCCGGGGAGCTGTTTTTT. Translating it yields CASSLEGVRHAPGELFF.

In this sample, this clonotype turned up many times. This chain links TRBV5-1 with TRBJ2-1, with 9 bases aligning to TRBD1. The CDR3 contains 16 residues. V shed 4 bases, J shed 7 bases, and the junction held 12 bases outside the gene matches. Germline lookup yields CDR1 SGHRS and CDR2 YFSETQ. The CDR3 nucleotides are TGCGCCAGCAGCCTGGTGGGGACAGGGACCTTGAATGAGCAGTTCTTC. It translates to CASSLVGTGTLNEQFF.

The sample holds a few counts of this clonotype. The chain carries TRBV20-1 and TRBJ1-2; D not certain. The germline V gene encodes CDR1 DFQATT and CDR2 SNEGSKA (reference sequence). Trimming removed 3 bases from V and 4 bases from J, with 12 bases in between. The CDR3 loop spans 13 amino acids. CDR3 in amino acids: CSASPDGLYGYTF. CDR3 DNA: TGCAGTGCTAGTCCCGATGGGCTCTATGGCTACACCTTC.

This clonotype was seen many times. The chain is built from TRBV19 and TRBJ1-1, with D possibly TRBD1 on 5 matching bases. V lost 4 bases, J lost 1 base, and 19 bases lay in between. Germline V lookup: CDR1 LNHDA, CDR2 SQIVND (reference sequence). This CDR3 contains 17 residues. CDR3 in amino acids: CASSRAQTGTENTEAFF. As DNA, the CDR3 is TGTGCCAGTAGTAGAGCACAAACCGGGACGGAGAACACTGAAGCTTTCTTT.

In its sample, this clonotype was seen many times. The V gene is TRBV7-2, the J gene TRBJ1-2; D gene unclear. Germline V gene data show CDR1 as SGHTA and CDR2 as FQGNSA. Trimming shortened V by 4 bases and J by 7 bases, and 19 bases separated the two germline ends. The CDR3 is 15 residues long. The CDR3 spells CASSSQPGEGAGYTF. The CDR3 DNA sequence: TGTGCCAGCAGCTCCCAACCAGGAGAAGGAGCTGGCTACACCTTC. The full variable domain, completed using reference TRBV7-2 and TRBJ1-2, is GAGVSQSPSNKVTEKGKDVELRCDPISGHTALYWYRQSLGQGLEFLIYFQGNSAPDKSGLPSDRFSAERTGGSVSTLTIQRTQQEDSAVYLCASSSQPGEGAGYTFGSGTRLTVV.

The table lists this clonotype with many counts. The genes are TRBV6-5 and TRBJ1-6; 8 bases match TRBD1. Losses at the gene ends were 2 bases for V and 8 bases for J; bases not matched to a gene: 17. This CDR3 has 19 amino acids. Germline CDR1 reads MNHEY; CDR2 reads SVGAGI. The CDR3 is CASSYQASGTGLLDSPLHF. In nucleotides, the CDR3 is TGTGCCAGCAGTTACCAAGCTTCTGGGACAGGCCTACTTGATTCACCCCTCCACTTT.

This clonotype was detected ten times or more. The chain recombines TRBV29-1 with TRBJ2-3, with D maybe TRBD2 (6 bases). This CDR3 region has 14 residues. Germline V gene lookup returns CDR1 SQVTM and CDR2 ANQGSEA. Trimming took off 6 bases at V and 6 bases at J, with 19 bases between the two ends. The CDR3 sequence: CSVGSGRILDTQYF. CDR3 coding DNA: TGCAGCGTCGGATCAGGGAGGATCTTGGATACGCAGTATTTT.

This clonotype was seen ten or more times. V and J are TRBV6-5 and TRBJ2-2; D not certain. The V end was cut by 6 bases, the J end by 2 bases, with 7 bases between. The germline V gene has CDR1 MNHEY and CDR2 SVGAGI. CDR3 length: 13 amino acids. The CDR3: CASSDVNTGELFF. The DNA for the CDR3 is TGTGCCAGCAGCGACGTAAACACCGGGGAGCTGTTTTTT.